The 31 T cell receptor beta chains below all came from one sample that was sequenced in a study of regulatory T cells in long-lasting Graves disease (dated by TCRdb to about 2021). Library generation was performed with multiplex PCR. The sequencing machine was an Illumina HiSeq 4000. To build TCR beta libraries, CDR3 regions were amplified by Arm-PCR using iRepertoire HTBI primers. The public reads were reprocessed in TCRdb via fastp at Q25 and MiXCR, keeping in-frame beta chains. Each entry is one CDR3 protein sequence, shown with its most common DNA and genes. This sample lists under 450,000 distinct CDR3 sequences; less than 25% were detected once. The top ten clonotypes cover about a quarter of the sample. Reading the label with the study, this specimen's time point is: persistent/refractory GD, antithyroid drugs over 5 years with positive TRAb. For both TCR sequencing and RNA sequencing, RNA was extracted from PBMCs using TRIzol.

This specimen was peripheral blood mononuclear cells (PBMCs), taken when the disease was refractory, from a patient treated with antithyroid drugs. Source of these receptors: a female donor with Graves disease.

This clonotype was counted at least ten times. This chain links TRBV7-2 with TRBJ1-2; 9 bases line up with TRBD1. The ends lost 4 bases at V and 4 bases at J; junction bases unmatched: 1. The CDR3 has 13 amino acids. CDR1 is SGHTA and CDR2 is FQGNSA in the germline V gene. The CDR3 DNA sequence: TGTGCCAGCAGCTCGGACAGGGGCTATGGCTACACCTTC. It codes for CASSSDRGYGYTF.

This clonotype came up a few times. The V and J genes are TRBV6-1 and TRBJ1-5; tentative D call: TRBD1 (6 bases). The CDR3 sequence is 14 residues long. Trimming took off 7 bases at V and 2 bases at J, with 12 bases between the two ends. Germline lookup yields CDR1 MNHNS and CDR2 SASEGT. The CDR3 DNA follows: TGTGCCAGCAACGGACAGTTTGGCAATCAGCCCCAGCATTTT. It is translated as CASNGQFGNQPQHF.

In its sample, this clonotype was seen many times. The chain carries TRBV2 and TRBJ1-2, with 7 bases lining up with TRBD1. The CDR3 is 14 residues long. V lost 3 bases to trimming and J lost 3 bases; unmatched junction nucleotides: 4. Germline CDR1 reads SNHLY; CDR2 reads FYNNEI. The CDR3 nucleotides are TGTGCCAGCAGTGAGCAGGGGGGTGACTATGGCTACACCTTC. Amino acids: CASSEQGGDYGYTF.

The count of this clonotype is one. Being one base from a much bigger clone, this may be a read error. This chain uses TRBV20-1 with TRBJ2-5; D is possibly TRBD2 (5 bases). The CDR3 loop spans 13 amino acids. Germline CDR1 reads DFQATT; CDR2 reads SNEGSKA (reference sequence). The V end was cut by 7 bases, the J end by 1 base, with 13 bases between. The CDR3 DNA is TGCAGTGTCCACATGGGGAGCCAAGAGACCCAGTACTTC. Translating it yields CSVHMGSQETQYF.

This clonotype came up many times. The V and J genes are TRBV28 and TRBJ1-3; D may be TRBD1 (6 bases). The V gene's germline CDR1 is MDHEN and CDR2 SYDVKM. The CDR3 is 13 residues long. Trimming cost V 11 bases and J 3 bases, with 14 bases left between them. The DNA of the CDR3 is TGTGCCGTCTCCGGGGGCCGTGGAAACACCATATATTTT. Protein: CAVSGGRGNTIYF.

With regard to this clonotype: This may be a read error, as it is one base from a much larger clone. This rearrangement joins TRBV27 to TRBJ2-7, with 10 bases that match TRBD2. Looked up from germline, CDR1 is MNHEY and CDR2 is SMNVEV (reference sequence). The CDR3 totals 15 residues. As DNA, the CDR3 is TGTGCCAACAGTTTAACACTAGCGGGAAACAACGAGCAGTACTTC. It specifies CANSLTLAGNNEQYF.

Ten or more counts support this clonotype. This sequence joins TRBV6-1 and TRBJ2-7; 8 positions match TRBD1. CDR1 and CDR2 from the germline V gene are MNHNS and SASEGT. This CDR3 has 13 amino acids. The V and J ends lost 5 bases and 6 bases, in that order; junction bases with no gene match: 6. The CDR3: CASSKDRVAEQYF. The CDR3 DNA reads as TGTGCCAGCAGTAAGGACAGGGTCGCCGAGCAGTACTTC.

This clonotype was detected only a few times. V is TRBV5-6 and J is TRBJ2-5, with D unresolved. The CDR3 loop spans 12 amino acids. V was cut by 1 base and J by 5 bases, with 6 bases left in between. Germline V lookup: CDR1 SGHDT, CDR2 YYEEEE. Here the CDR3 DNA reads TGTGCCAGCAGCTTGCAGATGGAGACCCAGTACTTC. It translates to CASSLQMETQYF. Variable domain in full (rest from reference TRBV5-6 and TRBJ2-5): DAGVTQSPTHLIKTRGQQVTLRCSPKSGHDTVSWYQQALGQGPQFIFQYYEEEERQRGNFPDRFSGHQFPNYSSELNVNALLLGDSALYLCASSLQMETQYFGPGTRLLVL.

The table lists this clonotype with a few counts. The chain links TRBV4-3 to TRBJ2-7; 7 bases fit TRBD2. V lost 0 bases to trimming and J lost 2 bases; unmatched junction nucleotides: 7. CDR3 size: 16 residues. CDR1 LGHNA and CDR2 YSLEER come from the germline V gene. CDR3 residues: CASSQEFSGAAYEQYF. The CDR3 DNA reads TGCGCCAGCAGCCAAGAATTCAGCGGGGCGGCCTACGAGCAGTACTTC.

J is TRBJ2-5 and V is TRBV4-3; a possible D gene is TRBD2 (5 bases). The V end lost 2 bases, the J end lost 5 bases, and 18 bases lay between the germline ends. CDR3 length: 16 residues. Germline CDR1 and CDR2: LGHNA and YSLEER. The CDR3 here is CASSQRTSSRSETQYF. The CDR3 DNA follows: TGCGCCAGCAGCCAAAGAACTTCTAGCAGGTCTGAGACCCAGTACTTC.

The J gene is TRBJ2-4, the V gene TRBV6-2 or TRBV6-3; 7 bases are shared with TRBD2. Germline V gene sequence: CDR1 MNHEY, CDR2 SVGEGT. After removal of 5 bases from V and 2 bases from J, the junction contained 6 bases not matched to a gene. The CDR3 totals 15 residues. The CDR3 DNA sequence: TGTGCCAGCAGTGACGGGGGGATGTCCAAAAACATTCAGTACTTC. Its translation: CASSDGGMSKNIQYF.

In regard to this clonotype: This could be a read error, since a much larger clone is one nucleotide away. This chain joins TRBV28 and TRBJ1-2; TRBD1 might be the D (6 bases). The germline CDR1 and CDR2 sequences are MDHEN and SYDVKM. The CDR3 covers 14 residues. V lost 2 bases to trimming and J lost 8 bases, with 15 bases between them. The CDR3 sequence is CASSLRGEYRGYTF. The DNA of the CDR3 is TGTGCCAGCAGTTTAAGGGGGGAGTATCGGGGCTACACCTTC.

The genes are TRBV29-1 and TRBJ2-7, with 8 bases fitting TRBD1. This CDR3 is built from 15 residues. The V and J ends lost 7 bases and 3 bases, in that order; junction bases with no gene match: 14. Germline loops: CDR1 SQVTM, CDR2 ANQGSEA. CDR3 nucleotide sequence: TGCAGCGCCCAGAATCAGGGGGCGGCCCTCTACGAGCAGTACTTC. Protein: CSAQNQGAALYEQYF.

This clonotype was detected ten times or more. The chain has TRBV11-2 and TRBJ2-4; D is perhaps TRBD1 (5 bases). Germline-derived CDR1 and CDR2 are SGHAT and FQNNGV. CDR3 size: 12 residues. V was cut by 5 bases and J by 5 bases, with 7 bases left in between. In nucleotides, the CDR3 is TGTGCCAGCAGCACGACAGAAAACATTCAGTACTTC. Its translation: CASSTTENIQYF.

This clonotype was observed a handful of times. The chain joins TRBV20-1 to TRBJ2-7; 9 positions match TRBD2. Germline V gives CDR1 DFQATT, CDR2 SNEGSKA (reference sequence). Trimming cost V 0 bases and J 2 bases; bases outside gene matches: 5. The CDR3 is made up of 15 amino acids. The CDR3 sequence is CSARDVSGSTYEQYF. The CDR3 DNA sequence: TGCAGTGCTAGAGATGTTAGCGGGAGTACCTACGAGCAGTACTTC.

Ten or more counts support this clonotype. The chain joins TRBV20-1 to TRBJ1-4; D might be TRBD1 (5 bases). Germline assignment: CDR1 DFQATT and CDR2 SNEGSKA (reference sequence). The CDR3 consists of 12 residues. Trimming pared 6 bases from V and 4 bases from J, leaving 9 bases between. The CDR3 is CSAGTSNEKLFF. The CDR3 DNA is TGCAGTGCCGGGACCAGTAATGAAAAACTGTTTTTT.

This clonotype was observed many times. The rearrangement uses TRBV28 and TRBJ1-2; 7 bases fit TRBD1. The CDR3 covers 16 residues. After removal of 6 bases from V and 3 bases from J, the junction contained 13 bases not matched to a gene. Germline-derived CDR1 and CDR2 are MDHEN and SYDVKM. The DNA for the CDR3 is TGTGCCAGCAGCGGGACAGTCTTACGTGGGGACTATGGCTACACCTTC. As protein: CASSGTVLRGDYGYTF.

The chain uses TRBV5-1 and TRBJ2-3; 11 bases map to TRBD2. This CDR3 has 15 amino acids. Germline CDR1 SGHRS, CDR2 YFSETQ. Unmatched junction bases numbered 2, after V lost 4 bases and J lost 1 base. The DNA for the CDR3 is TGCGCCAGCAGCACGGGACTAGCGGGCACAGATACGCAGTATTTT. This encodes CASSTGLAGTDTQYF.

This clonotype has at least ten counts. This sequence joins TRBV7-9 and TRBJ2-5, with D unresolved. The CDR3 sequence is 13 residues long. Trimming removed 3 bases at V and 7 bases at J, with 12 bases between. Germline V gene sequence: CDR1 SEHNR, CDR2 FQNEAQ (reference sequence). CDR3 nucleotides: TGTGCCAGCAGCTTTTACCCGCGAGGGACCCAGTACTTC. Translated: CASSFYPRGTQYF.

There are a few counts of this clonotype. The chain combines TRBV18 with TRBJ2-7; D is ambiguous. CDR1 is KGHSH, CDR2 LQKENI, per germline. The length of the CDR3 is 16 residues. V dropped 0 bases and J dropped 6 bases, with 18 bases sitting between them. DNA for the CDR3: TGTGCCAGCTCACCACCTAAGACCCTGAAATCGTCCGAGCAGTACTTC. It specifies CASSPPKTLKSSEQYF.

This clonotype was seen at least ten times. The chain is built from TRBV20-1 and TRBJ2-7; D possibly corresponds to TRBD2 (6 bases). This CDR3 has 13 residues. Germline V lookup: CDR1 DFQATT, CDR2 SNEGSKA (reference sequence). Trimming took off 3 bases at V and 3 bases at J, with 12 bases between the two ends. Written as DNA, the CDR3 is TGCAGTGCTAGCCGGGACTTAAACTACGAGCAGTACTTC. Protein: CSASRDLNYEQYF.

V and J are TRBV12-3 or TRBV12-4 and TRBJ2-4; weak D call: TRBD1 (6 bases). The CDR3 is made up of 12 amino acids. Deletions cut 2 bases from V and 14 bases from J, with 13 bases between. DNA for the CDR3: TGTGCCAGCAGTTTAATCCTGGGGGCAGAGTACTTC. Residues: CASSLILGAEYF.

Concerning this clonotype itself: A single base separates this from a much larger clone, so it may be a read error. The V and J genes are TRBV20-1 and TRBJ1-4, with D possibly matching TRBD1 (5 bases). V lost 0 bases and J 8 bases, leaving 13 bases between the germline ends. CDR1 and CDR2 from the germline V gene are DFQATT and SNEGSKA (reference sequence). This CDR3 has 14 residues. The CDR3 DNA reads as TGCAGTGCTAGAGATCAGGGAAGAGGGGAAAAACTGTTTTTT. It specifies CSARDQGRGEKLFF.

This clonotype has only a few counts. The CDR3 DNA reads as TGTGCCAGCAGCACACAGGGTCGGCCCCAGCATTTT. This gives the protein CASSTQGRPQHF. The rearrangement uses TRBV7-2 and TRBJ1-5, with D possibly being TRBD1 (6 bases). Per the germline V gene, CDR1 is SGHTA and CDR2 is FQGNSA. V lost 5 bases, J lost 9 bases, and 11 bases lay in between. CDR3 length: 12 amino acids. Combining the CDR3 with reference TRBV7-2 and TRBJ1-5 gives the whole variable domain GAGVSQSPSNKVTEKGKDVELRCDPISGHTALYWYRQSLGQGLEFLIYFQGNSAPDKSGLPSDRFSAERTGGSVSTLTIQRTQQEDSAVYLCASSTQGRPQHFGDGTRLSIL.

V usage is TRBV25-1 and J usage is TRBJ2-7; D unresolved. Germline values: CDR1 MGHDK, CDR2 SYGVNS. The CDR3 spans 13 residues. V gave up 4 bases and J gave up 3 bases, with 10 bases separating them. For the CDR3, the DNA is TGTGCCAGCAGTGGGACCGGTTTCTACGAGCAGTACTTC. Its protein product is CASSGTGFYEQYF.

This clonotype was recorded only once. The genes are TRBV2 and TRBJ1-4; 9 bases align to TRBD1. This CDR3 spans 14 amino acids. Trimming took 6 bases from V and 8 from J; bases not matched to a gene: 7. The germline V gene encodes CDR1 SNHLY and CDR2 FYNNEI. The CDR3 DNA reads TGTGCCAGCAGCTCCGGGACAGGGATCGAAAAACTGTTTTTT. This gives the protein CASSSGTGIEKLFF. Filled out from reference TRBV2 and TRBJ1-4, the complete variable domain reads EPEVTQTPSHQVTQMGQEVILRCVPISNHLYFYWYRQILGQKVEFLVSFYNNEISEKSEIFDDQFSVERPDGSNFTLKIRSTKLEDSAMYFCASSSGTGIEKLFFGSGTQLSVL.

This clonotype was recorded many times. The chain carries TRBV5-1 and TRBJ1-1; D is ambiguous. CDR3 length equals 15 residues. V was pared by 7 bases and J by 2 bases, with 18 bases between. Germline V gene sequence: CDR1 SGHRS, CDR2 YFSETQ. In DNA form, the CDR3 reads TGCGCCAGCCGTACCATGGCAGGCGGAAACACTGAAGCTTTCTTT. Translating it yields CASRTMAGGNTEAFF.

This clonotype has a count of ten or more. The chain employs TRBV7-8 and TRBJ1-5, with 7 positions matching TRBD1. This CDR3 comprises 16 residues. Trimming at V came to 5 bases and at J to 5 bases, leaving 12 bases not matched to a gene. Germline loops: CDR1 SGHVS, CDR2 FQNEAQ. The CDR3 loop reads CASSTRTGSDDQPQHF. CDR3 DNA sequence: TGTGCCAGCAGCACCCGGACAGGTTCCGATGATCAGCCCCAGCATTTT.

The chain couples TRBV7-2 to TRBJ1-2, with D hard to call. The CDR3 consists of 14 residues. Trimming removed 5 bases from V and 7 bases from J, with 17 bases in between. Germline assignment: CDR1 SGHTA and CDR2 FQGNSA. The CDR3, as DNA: TGTGCCAGCAGCCCCCATTCGGGGTCTGGTGGCTACACCTTC. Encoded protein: CASSPHSGSGGYTF.

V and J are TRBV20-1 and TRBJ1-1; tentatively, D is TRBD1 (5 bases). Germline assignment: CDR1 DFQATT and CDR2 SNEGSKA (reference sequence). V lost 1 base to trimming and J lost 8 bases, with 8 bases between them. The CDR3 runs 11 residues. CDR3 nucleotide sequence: TGCAGTGCTAGAGGGGACCCCGAAGCTTTCTTT. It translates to CSARGDPEAFF.

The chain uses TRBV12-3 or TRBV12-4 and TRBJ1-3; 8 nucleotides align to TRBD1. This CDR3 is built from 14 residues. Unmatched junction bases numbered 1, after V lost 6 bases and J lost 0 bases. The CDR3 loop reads CASRGQDSGNTIYF. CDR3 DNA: TGTGCCAGCAGGGGACAGGACTCTGGAAACACCATATATTTT.